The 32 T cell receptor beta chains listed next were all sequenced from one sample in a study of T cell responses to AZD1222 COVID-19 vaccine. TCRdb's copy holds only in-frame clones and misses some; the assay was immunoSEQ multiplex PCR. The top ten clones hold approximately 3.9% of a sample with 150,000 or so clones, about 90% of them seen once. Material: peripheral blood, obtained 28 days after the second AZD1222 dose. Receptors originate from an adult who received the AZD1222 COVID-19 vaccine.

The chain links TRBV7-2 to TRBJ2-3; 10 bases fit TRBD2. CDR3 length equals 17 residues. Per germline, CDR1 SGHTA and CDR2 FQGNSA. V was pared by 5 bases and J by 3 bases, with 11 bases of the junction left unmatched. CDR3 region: CASSLTSSGSITDTQYF. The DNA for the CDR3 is TGTGCCAGCAGCCTAACTTCTAGCGGGAGTATAACAGATACGCAGTATTTT.

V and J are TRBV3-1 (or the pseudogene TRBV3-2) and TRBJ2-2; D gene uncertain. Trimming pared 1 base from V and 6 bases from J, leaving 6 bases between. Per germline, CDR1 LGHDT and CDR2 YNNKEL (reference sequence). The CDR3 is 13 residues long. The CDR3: CASSQGSPGELFF. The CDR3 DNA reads TGTGCCAGCAGCCAAGGTTCGCCCGGGGAGCTGTTTTTT.

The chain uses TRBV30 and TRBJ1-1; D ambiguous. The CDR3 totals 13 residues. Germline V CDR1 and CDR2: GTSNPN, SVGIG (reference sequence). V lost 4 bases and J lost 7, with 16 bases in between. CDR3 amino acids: CAWTPGGIREAFF. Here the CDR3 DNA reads TGTGCCTGGACCCCTGGAGGGATCCGTGAAGCTTTCTTT.

The CDR3 sequence is CASSRPGQDTGNTIYF. CDR3 nucleotides: TGTGCCAGCTCACGGCCCGGACAGGACACTGGAAACACCATATATTTT. This sequence joins TRBV18 and TRBJ1-3, with 7 bases that match TRBD1. This CDR3 region has 16 residues. V shed 4 bases, J shed 2 bases, and the junction held 8 bases outside the gene matches. Germline CDR1 and CDR2: KGHSH and LQKENI.

DNA of the CDR3: TGTGCCAGCAGCCCCGGGACAGGGGGCAATGAGCAGTTCTTC. Translated, it gives CASSPGTGGNEQFF. V usage is TRBV6-4 and J usage is TRBJ2-1, with 11 positions matching TRBD1. The CDR3 runs to 14 residues. Trimming removed 6 bases from V and 6 bases from J; junction bases left unmatched: 4. Germline CDR1 MRHNA, CDR2 SNTAGT.

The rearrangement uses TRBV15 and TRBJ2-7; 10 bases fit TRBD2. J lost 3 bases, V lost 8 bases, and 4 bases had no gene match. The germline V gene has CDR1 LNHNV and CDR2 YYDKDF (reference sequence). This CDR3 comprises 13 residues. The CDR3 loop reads CATSGTSDYEQYF. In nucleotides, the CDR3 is TGTGCCACCTCCGGGACTAGCGACTACGAGCAGTACTTC.

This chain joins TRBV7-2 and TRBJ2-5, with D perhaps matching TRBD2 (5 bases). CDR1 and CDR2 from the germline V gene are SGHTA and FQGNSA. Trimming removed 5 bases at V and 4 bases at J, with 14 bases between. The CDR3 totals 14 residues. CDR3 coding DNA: TGTGCCAGCAGCCTAAGGACTGGGTCAGAGACCCAGTACTTC. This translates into CASSLRTGSETQYF.

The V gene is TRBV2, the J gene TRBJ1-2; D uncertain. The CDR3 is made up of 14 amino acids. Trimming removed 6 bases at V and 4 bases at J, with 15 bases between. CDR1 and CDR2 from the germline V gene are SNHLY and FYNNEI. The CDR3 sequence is CASSDLGQSYGYTF. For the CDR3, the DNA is TGTGCCAGCAGCGACCTAGGCCAGTCCTATGGCTACACCTTC.

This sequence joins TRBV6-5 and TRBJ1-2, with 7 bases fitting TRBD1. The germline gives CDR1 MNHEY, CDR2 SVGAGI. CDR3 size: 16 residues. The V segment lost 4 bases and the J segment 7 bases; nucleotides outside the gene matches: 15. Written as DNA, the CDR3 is TGTGCCAGCAGTTCCCGGGGGAGGGGGCGGGCGAGTGGCTACACCTTC. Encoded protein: CASSSRGRGRASGYTF.

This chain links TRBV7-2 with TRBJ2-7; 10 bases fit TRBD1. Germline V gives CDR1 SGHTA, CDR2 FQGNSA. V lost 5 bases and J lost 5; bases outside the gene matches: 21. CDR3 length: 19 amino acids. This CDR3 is CASSPLSGTGVLSFHEQYF. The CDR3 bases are TGTGCCAGCAGCCCTTTATCCGGGACAGGGGTTTTAAGTTTCCACGAGCAGTACTTC.

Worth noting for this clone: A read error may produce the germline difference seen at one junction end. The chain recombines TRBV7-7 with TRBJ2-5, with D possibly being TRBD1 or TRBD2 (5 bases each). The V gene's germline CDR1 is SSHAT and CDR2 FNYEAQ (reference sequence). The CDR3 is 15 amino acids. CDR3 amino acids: CASSPLKGSQETQYF. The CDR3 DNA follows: TGTGCTAGCAGCCCCCTCAAGGGGAGTCAAGAGACCCAGTACTTC.

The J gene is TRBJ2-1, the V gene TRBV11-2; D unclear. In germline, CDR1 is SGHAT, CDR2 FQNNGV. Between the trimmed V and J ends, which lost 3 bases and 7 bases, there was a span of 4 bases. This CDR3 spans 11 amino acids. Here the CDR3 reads CASSLGNEQFF. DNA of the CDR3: TGTGCCAGCAGCTTGGGGAATGAGCAGTTCTTC.

CDR3 nucleotide sequence: TGTGCTAGTGGTTTCTCTACCCGGCTAGCGGTGAACACCGGGGAGCTGTTTTTT. Encoded protein: CASGFSTRLAVNTGELFF. The chain joins TRBV12-5 to TRBJ2-2; 7 bases map to TRBD2. Germline loops: CDR1 LGHNT, CDR2 FRNRAP. This CDR3 comprises 18 residues. The V gene end was trimmed by 3 bases and the J gene end by 1 base; junction bases not matched to a gene: 11.

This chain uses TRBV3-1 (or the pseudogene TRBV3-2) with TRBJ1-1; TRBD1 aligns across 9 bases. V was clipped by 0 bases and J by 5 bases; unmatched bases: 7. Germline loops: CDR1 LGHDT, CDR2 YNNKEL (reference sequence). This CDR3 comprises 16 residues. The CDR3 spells CASSQDRDRARTEAFF. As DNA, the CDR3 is TGTGCCAGCAGCCAAGACCGGGACAGGGCGCGGACTGAAGCTTTCTTT.

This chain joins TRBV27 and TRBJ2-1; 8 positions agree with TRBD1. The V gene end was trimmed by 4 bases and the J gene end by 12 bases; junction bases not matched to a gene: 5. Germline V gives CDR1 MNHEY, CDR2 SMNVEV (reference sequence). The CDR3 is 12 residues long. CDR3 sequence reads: CASSSTGVVQFF. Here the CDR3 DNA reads TGTGCCAGCAGTTCGACAGGGGTAGTGCAGTTCTTC.

The CDR3 region has the DNA TGTGCCAGCAGCTTTAGGGGTGAGCAGTTCTTC. Translated, it gives CASSFRGEQFF. The chain couples TRBV6-5 to TRBJ2-1; D perhaps matches TRBD1 (5 bases). The germline gives CDR1 MNHEY, CDR2 SVGAGI. V dropped 6 bases and J dropped 9 bases, with 9 bases sitting between them. This CDR3 spans 11 amino acids.

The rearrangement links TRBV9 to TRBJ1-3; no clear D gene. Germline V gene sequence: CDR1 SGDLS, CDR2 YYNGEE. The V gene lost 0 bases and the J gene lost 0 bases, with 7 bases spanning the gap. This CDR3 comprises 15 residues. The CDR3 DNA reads TGTGCCAGCAGCGTAGGTGTCGGCTCTGGAAACACCATATATTTT. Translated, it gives CASSVGVGSGNTIYF.

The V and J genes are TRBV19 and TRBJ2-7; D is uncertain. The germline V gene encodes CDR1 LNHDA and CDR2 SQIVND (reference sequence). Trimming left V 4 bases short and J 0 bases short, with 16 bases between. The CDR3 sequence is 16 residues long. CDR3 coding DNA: TGTGCCAGTAGTACCGAGGCCGCCGTGGGCTCCTACGAGCAGTACTTC. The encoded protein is CASSTEAAVGSYEQYF.

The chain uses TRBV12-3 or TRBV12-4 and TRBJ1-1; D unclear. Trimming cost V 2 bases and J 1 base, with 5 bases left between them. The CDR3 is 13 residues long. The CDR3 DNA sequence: TGTGCCAGCAGTTTACGGGGGAACACTGAAGCTTTCTTT. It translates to CASSLRGNTEAFF.

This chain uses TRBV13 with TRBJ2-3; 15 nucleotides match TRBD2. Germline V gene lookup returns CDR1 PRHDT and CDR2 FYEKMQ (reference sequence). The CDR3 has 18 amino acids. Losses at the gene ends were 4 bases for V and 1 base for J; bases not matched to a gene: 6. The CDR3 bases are TGTGCCAGCAGCTCTGGACTAGCGGGAGGGCCCGGCACAGATACGCAGTATTTT. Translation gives CASSSGLAGGPGTDTQYF.

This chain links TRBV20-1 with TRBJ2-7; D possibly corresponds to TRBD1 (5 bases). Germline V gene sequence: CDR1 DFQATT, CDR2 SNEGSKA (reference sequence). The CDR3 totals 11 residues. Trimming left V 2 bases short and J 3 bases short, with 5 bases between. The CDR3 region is CSARQGYEQYF. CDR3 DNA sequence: TGCAGTGCTAGACAGGGCTACGAGCAGTACTTC.

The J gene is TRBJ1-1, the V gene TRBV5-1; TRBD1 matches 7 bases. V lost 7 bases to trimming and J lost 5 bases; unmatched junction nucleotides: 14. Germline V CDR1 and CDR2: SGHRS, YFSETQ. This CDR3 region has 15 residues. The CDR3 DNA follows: TGCGCCAGCGGCCACTCTACAGGGGCCCAGACTGAAGCTTTCTTT. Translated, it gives CASGHSTGAQTEAFF.

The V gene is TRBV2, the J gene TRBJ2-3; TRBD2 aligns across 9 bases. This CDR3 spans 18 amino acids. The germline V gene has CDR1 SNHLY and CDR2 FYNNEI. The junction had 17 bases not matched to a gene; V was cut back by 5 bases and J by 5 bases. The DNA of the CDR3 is TGTGCCAGCAGTCGCGGGGGGGCCTCGTCCGGGGTCTTAGATACGCAGTATTTT. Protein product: CASSRGGASSGVLDTQYF. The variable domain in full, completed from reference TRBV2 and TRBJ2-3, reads EPEVTQTPSHQVTQMGQEVILRCVPISNHLYFYWYRQILGQKVEFLVSFYNNEISEKSEIFDDQFSVERPDGSNFTLKIRSTKLEDSAMYFCASSRGGASSGVLDTQYFGPGTRLTVL.

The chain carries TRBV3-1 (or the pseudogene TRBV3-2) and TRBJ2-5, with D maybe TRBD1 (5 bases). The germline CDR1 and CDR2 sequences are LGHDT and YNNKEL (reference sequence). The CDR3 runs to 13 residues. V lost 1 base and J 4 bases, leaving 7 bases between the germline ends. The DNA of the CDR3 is TGTGCCAGCAGCCAAGGGCAGGGAGAGACCCAGTACTTC. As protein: CASSQGQGETQYF.

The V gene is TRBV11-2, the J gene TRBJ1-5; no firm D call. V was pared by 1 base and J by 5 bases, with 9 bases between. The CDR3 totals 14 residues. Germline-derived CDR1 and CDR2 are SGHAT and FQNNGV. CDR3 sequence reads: CASSLGLGHQPQHF. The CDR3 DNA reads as TGTGCCAGCAGCTTAGGTCTAGGGCATCAGCCCCAGCATTTT.

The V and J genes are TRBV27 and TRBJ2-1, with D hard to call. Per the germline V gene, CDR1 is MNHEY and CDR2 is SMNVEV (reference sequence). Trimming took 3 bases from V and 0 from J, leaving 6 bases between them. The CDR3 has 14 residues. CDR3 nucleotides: TGTGCCAGCAGTTTGTCCTTCTCCTACAATGAGCAGTTCTTC. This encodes CASSLSFSYNEQFF.

The CDR3 nucleotides read TGTGCCAGTAGTTTTGTGGGGGACGGGACTGAAGCTTTCTTT. Its translation: CASSFVGDGTEAFF. The chain is built from TRBV19 and TRBJ1-1; possibly TRBD1 for D (5 bases). V lost 5 bases and J lost 5, with 15 bases in between. The CDR3 is 14 amino acids. In germline, CDR1 is LNHDA, CDR2 SQIVND (reference sequence).

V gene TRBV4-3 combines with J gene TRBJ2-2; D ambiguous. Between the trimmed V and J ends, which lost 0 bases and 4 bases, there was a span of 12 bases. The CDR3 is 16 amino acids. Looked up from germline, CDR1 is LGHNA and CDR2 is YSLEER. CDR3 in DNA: TGCGCCAGCAGCCAAGAGCGGTTGAGCCTCACCGGGGAGCTGTTTTTT. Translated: CASSQERLSLTGELFF.

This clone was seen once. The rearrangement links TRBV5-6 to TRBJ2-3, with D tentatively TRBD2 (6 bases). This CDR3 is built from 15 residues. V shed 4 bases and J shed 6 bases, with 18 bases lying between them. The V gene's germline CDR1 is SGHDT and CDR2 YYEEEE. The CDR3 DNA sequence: TGTGCCAGCAGCCGGGGCGGGATAGTACGGGATACGCAGTATTTT. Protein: CASSRGGIVRDTQYF.

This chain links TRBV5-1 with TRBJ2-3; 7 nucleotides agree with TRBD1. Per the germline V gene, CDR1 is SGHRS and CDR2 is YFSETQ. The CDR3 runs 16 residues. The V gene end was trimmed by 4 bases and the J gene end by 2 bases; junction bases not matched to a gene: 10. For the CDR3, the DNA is TGCGCCAGCAGCCCGCGCAGGACAGGAAACACAGATACGCAGTATTTT. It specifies CASSPRRTGNTDTQYF.

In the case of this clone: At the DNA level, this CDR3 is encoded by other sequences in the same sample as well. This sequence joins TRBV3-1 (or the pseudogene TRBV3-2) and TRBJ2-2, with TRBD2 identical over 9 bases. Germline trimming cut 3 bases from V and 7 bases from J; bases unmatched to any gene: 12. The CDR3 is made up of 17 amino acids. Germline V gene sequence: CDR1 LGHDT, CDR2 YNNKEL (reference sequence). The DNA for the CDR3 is TGTGCCAGCAGCCAGTTTGCGGGGGGGCCTGGGAACGGGGAGCTGTTTTTT. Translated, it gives CASSQFAGGPGNGELFF.

The CDR3 spells CASSQDFGDYEQYF. The CDR3 DNA is TGTGCCAGCAGCCAAGACTTTGGGGACTACGAGCAGTACTTC. This chain uses TRBV3-1 (or the pseudogene TRBV3-2) with TRBJ2-7; D unresolved. CDR3 length equals 14 residues. Germline assignment: CDR1 LGHDT and CDR2 YNNKEL (reference sequence). V dropped 0 bases and J dropped 3 bases, with 9 bases sitting between them.